A selection of T cell receptor beta chains follows, all from one sample in a study of Graves' ophthalmopathy and Graves' hyperthyroidism. From the multiplex PCR reads, TCRdb called clonotypes with MiXCR, one entry per CDR3 protein. Of about 740,000 distinct CDR3 sequences in the sample, around 40% were seen once. Sequenced: peripheral blood. These receptors were taken from an adult man with Graves' ophthalmopathy. Each CDR3 is given with its conserved first and last residue. Each record gives: V gene, CDR3 protein.

v_gene: TRBV29-1
CDR3aa: CSVDRDYETQYF

v_gene: TRBV14
CDR3aa: CASSPAGTGTYEQYF

v_gene: TRBV10-3
CDR3aa: CAISDIRNQPQHF

v_gene: TRBV10-2
CDR3aa: CASSAGSGIEQYF

v_gene: TRBV7-6
CDR3aa: CASSPPLGEQYF

v_gene: TRBV2
CDR3aa: CASSELRQGDETQYF

v_gene: TRBV4-3
CDR3aa: CASSQMRSSYEQYF

v_gene: TRBV2
CDR3aa: CASSAGGRDGQPQHF

v_gene: TRBV2
CDR3aa: CASQLKEKLFF

v_gene: TRBV5-8
CDR3aa: CASSLENRGSGYTF

v_gene: TRBV5-6
CDR3aa: CASSLERTVEQYF

v_gene: TRBV6-6
CDR3aa: CASSYVGDLYEQYF

v_gene: TRBV25-1
CDR3aa: CASRAQGLGPGNTIYF

v_gene: TRBV20-1
CDR3aa: CSARQLPRVYEQYF

v_gene: TRBV19
CDR3aa: CASSTGGPAEQYF

v_gene: TRBV15
CDR3aa: CATSRDRIIERVSLTEAFF

v_gene: TRBV2
CDR3aa: CASSYRVDQPQYF

v_gene: TRBV24-1
CDR3aa: CATSERDRYTF

v_gene: TRBV10-3
CDR3aa: CAISPGQGPYEQYF

v_gene: TRBV25-1
CDR3aa: CASARGRITGELFF

v_gene: TRBV2
CDR3aa: CASSTGGPYGYTF

v_gene: TRBV2
CDR3aa: CASRERGANEKLFF

v_gene: TRBV29-1
CDR3aa: CSATRASGGPGQFF

v_gene: TRBV29-1
CDR3aa: CSVGASGSGTQYF

v_gene: TRBV12-3/TRBV12-4
CDR3aa: CASTATETQYF

v_gene: TRBV7-2
CDR3aa: CASSPTPGQGTYEQYF

v_gene: TRBV19
CDR3aa: CASRGGLHYGYTF

v_gene: TRBV12-3/TRBV12-4
CDR3aa: CASRRQGNTEAFF

v_gene: TRBV9
CDR3aa: CASSVVNSLNTEAFF

v_gene: TRBV4-3
CDR3aa: CASSPLQGNNYGYTF

v_gene: TRBV7-2
CDR3aa: CASSSITSGGAETQYF

v_gene: TRBV29-1
CDR3aa: CSVEKGLNTEAFF

v_gene: TRBV7-9
CDR3aa: CASSLALDRGAKAEAFF

v_gene: TRBV2
CDR3aa: CASSLAGGYEQFF

v_gene: TRBV25-1
CDR3aa: CANSSSQGWNTEAFF

v_gene: TRBV29-1
CDR3aa: CSGVQQETQYF

v_gene: TRBV9
CDR3aa: CASSQDPGTTYEQYF

v_gene: TRBV29-1
CDR3aa: CSALTGDNSPLHF

v_gene: TRBV5-4
CDR3aa: CASSRGQGMDGYTF

v_gene: TRBV19
CDR3aa: CASMDRQETQYF

v_gene: TRBV20-1
CDR3aa: CSVIDRLYEQYF

v_gene: TRBV11-2
CDR3aa: CASSWGGGRASEQYF

v_gene: TRBV10-1
CDR3aa: CASSDGWTGGIYEQYF

v_gene: TRBV7-9
CDR3aa: CASSLLPGHLSNQPQHF

v_gene: TRBV14
CDR3aa: CASRPTGGSYEQYF

v_gene: TRBV10-3
CDR3aa: CASTTMAGAEAFF

v_gene: TRBV20-1
CDR3aa: CSARDTSGFYEQYF

v_gene: TRBV20-1
CDR3aa: CSAPGDLAATNEKLFF

v_gene: TRBV29-1
CDR3aa: CSVEDGRGRTGELFF

v_gene: TRBV24-1
CDR3aa: CATSDYHRRRGTEAFF

v_gene: TRBV20-1
CDR3aa: CSVTPGSTNYGYTF

v_gene: TRBV12-3/TRBV12-4
CDR3aa: CASSSRRQTEKLFF

v_gene: TRBV12-3/TRBV12-4
CDR3aa: CASSSGRALGYF

v_gene: TRBV10-3
CDR3aa: CATGQINSPLHF

v_gene: TRBV5-4
CDR3aa: CASSQGSVDEAFF

v_gene: TRBV29-1
CDR3aa: CSVEVTGAGHEQYF

v_gene: TRBV4-1
CDR3aa: CASSQVPNRNTEAFF

v_gene: TRBV29-1
CDR3aa: CSPVSVGLGSGANVLTF

v_gene: TRBV19
CDR3aa: CASSMDREGSGNTIYF